Presented here are 25 T cell receptor beta chains from one specimen sequenced in a study of blood T cell repertoires in COVID-19. TCRdb keeps only in-frame clones here, not all; method: immunoSEQ multiplex PCR. Seen here are 150,000 to 180,000 clones, 65% to 85% observed once, and the top ten hold 3.7%. The sample was peripheral blood. These receptors were collected from an elderly woman with acute or convalescent COVID-19.

V is TRBV18 and J is TRBJ2-7; 9 bases are a match to TRBD1. After removal of 3 bases from V and 7 bases from J, the junction contained 7 bases not matched to a gene. Germline-derived CDR1 and CDR2 are KGHSH and LQKENI. This CDR3 has 14 amino acids. CDR3 sequence (DNA): TGTGCCAGCTCACCGGGACAGGGTAAATTGGAGCAGTACTTC. It is translated as CASSPGQGKLEQYF. Full variable domain (outside the CDR3, taken from reference TRBV18 and TRBJ2-7): NAGVMQNPRHLVRRRGQEARLRCSPMKGHSHVYWYRQLPEEGLKFMVYLQKENIIDESGMPKERFSAEFPKEGPSILRIQQVVRGDSAAYFCASSPGQGKLEQYFGPGTRLTVT.

This clone was detected a few times. This chain joins TRBV28 and TRBJ1-3; 8 bases fit TRBD1. The CDR3 is 16 residues long. The junction had 9 bases not matched to a gene; V was cut back by 5 bases and J by 3 bases. CDR1 and CDR2 (germline): MDHEN, SYDVKM. The CDR3 DNA sequence: TGTGCCAGCAGTGAGCTACGTGACAGGGGTGGAAACACCATATATTTT. Amino acid sequence: CASSELRDRGGNTIYF. Filled out from reference TRBV28 and TRBJ1-3, the complete variable domain reads DVKVTQSSRYLVKRTGEKVFLECVQDMDHENMFWYRQDPGLGLRLIYFSYDVKMKEKGDIPEGYSVSREKKERFSLILESASTNQTSMYLCASSELRDRGGNTIYFGEGSWLTVV.

V usage is TRBV5-1 and J usage is TRBJ2-5, with TRBD2 as a possible D gene (6 bases). Germline CDR1 is SGHRS and CDR2 is YFSETQ. Trimming cost V 4 bases and J 1 base, with 14 bases left between them. The CDR3 has 15 amino acids. The CDR3 bases are TGCGCCAGCAGCCGGAGTAGCGGCACCCAAGAGACCCAGTACTTC. Residues: CASSRSSGTQETQYF.

The chain carries TRBV5-6 and TRBJ2-5; a weak D match, TRBD2 (6 bases). Germline V gene sequence: CDR1 SGHDT, CDR2 YYEEEE. Trimming removed 4 bases at V and 2 bases at J, with 12 bases between. The CDR3 totals 14 residues. The DNA of the CDR3 is TGTGCCAGCAGCCGGCGGGGCGGACAAGAGACCCAGTACTTC. Protein product: CASSRRGGQETQYF.

Only a few counts were recorded for this clone. V is TRBV27 and J is TRBJ2-7; D perhaps matches TRBD2 (5 bases). The CDR3 extends over 13 amino acids. V lost 6 bases and J 2 bases, leaving 11 bases between the germline ends. CDR1 is MNHEY and CDR2 is SMNVEV in the germline V gene (reference sequence). CDR3 residues: CASRDLAAYEQYF. In nucleotides, the CDR3 is TGTGCCAGCAGGGATCTAGCCGCCTACGAGCAGTACTTC.

Only a few counts were recorded for this clone. The chain joins TRBV7-2 to TRBJ1-4, with D unresolved. Germline CDR1 SGHTA, CDR2 FQGNSA. Trimming removed 5 bases from V and 6 bases from J, with 13 bases in between. There are 14 residues in the CDR3. The CDR3 region has the DNA TGTGCCAGCAGCCCCAGAGGGAAGGATGAAAAACTGTTTTTT. It is translated as CASSPRGKDEKLFF.

The rearrangement links TRBV12-5 to TRBJ1-6; D is unresolved. V lost 4 bases and J lost 3, with 10 bases in between. Germline CDR1 reads LGHNT; CDR2 reads FRNRAP. CDR3 size: 15 residues. Here the CDR3 DNA reads TGTGCTAGTGGTTCCCAGGATCACTATAATTCACCCCTCCACTTT. Its translation: CASGSQDHYNSPLHF.

This clone occurred a few times. DNA of the CDR3: TGTGCCAGCAGTCCGGCGGGGGGGAGGGCTGATAATTCACCCCTCCACTTT. Translating gives CASSPAGGRADNSPLHF. This chain connects TRBV6-6 to TRBJ1-6; TRBD1 might be the D (5 bases). The germline V and J ends were trimmed by 5 bases and 5 bases, with 19 bases remaining between them. The length of the CDR3 is 17 residues. The germline CDR1 and CDR2 sequences are MNHNY and SVGAGI (reference sequence).

There are a few counts of this clone. Other DNA sequences from this sample encode an identical CDR3 as well. This chain joins TRBV27 and TRBJ1-6; 8 nucleotides match TRBD1. Trimming cost V 3 bases and J 8 bases; bases outside gene matches: 6. Germline CDR1 is MNHEY and CDR2 is SMNVEV (reference sequence). The CDR3 loop spans 15 amino acids. The chain's CDR3 is CASSLYRGRDSPLHF. In DNA, the CDR3 is TGTGCCAGCAGTTTGTACAGGGGGAGGGATTCACCCCTCCACTTT.

This clone was seen a handful of times. The chain uses TRBV19 and TRBJ2-1; 16 bases align to TRBD2. The trim removed 4 bases at V and 6 bases at J, leaving 3 bases unmatched. This CDR3 region has 16 residues. Germline assignment: CDR1 LNHDA and CDR2 SQIVND (reference sequence). CDR3 DNA sequence: TGTGCCAGTAGTAGAGGGACTAGCGGGAGGGTCAATGAGCAGTTCTTC. It translates to CASSRGTSGRVNEQFF.

The rearrangement uses TRBV6-2 or TRBV6-3 and TRBJ2-1, with TRBD2 as a possible D gene (6 bases). Trimming cost V 2 bases and J 0 bases, with 8 bases left between them. The CDR3 extends over 15 amino acids. CDR1 is MNHEY and CDR2 is SVGEGT in the germline V gene. CDR3 in amino acids: CASSYGGLSYNEQFF. CDR3 in DNA: TGTGCCAGCAGTTACGGGGGACTCTCCTACAATGAGCAGTTCTTC.

The chain uses TRBV6-2 or TRBV6-3 and TRBJ1-1, with 8 bases that match TRBD1. CDR3 length equals 16 residues. CDR1 is MNHEY, CDR2 SVGEGT, per germline. With V trimmed by 2 bases and J by 6 bases, 11 bases remained unmatched. CDR3 coding DNA: TGTGCCAGCAGTTACGTCTCAGGGGGCGCCTTCGCTGAAGCTTTCTTT. Its translation: CASSYVSGGAFAEAFF.

This clone was counted between two and nine times. The J gene is TRBJ1-1, the V gene TRBV3-1 (or the pseudogene TRBV3-2); tentative D call: TRBD1 (5 bases). V was clipped by 4 bases and J by 3 bases, with 12 bases between them. Germline CDR1 reads LGHDT; CDR2 reads YNNKEL (reference sequence). The CDR3 is 14 residues long. Written as DNA, the CDR3 is TGTGCCAGCAGCCCCTGGGGGGGGGACACTGAAGCTTTCTTT. This gives the protein CASSPWGGDTEAFF.

The DNA of the CDR3 is TGTGCCAGCAGCAACCCAGCCCTGTCTAGTCTGGAGCAGTACTTC. It translates to CASSNPALSSLEQYF. The chain is built from TRBV7-9 and TRBJ2-7; no firm D call. Germline-derived CDR1 and CDR2 are SEHNR and FQNEAQ (reference sequence). The CDR3 runs 15 residues. V lost 5 bases to trimming and J lost 7 bases, with 21 bases between them.

The V gene is TRBV10-3, the J gene TRBJ2-7; TRBD1 matches 9 bases. The CDR3 is 13 residues long. J gave up 6 bases and V 0 bases, and 0 bases lay outside the gene matches. Per germline, CDR1 ENHRY and CDR2 SYGVKD. CDR3 coding DNA: TGTGCCATCAGTGAGTCGACAGGGGGCGAGCAGTACTTC. Amino acids: CAISESTGGEQYF.

The CDR3 here is CASSQLAGLQETQYF. Here the CDR3 DNA reads TGTGCCAGCAGCCAGCTAGCGGGCCTCCAAGAGACCCAGTACTTC. The rearrangement links TRBV3-1 (or the pseudogene TRBV3-2) to TRBJ2-5; TRBD2 matches 8 bases. Germline CDR1 is LGHDT and CDR2 is YNNKEL (reference sequence). The CDR3 totals 15 residues. V lost 3 bases and J lost 1; bases outside the gene matches: 4.

This chain joins TRBV30 and TRBJ1-1; D is possibly TRBD1 (6 bases). The CDR3 length is 15 residues. In germline, CDR1 is GTSNPN, CDR2 SVGIG (reference sequence). V lost 4 bases, J lost 4 bases, and 19 bases lay in between. The CDR3 DNA sequence: TGTGCCTGGAAGGTTAAGGGGGTACTGAGCACTGAAGCTTTCTTT. It encodes CAWKVKGVLSTEAFF.

The V gene is TRBV7-3, the J gene TRBJ2-7; D might be TRBD2 (6 bases). Germline values: CDR1 SGHTA, CDR2 FQGTGA. The CDR3 length is 13 residues. The V end was cut by 1 base, the J end by 7 bases, with 11 bases between. DNA for the CDR3: TGTGCCAGCAGCTTAATCCTTGGAGGGGAGCAGTACTTC. Protein product: CASSLILGGEQYF.

This chain uses TRBV14 with TRBJ2-7, with D possibly matching TRBD1 (6 bases). Trimming removed 4 bases at V and 5 bases at J, with 21 bases between. CDR3 length: 16 amino acids. In germline, CDR1 is SGHDN, CDR2 FVKESK. The CDR3 region is CASSLPPSRGLDEQYF. The CDR3 coding sequence is TGTGCCAGCAGCCTTCCCCCCAGCAGGGGCTTGGACGAGCAGTACTTC.

The V gene is TRBV29-1, the J gene TRBJ2-2; TRBD2 might be the D (7 bases). There are 13 residues in the CDR3. Germline V gene lookup returns CDR1 SQVTM and CDR2 ANQGSEA. CDR3 sequence (DNA): TGCGCGGAGGGGGGGCGCGGTACCGGGGAGCTGTTTTTT. It encodes CAEGGRGTGELFF.

The genes are TRBV6-2 or TRBV6-3 and TRBJ2-1, with D possibly matching TRBD2 (5 bases). The CDR3 covers 12 residues. Germline V gene data show CDR1 as MNHEY and CDR2 as SVGEGT. Trimming stripped 5 bases from V and 9 bases from J, with 11 bases between. The CDR3 DNA reads as TGTGCCAGCAGTGACTACGAGGGTGAGCAGTTCTTC. Protein product: CASSDYEGEQFF.

The chain is built from TRBV5-1 and TRBJ1-2; 9 nucleotides align to TRBD1. Unmatched junction bases numbered 7, after V lost 4 bases and J lost 3 bases. CDR3 length: 15 residues. Germline values: CDR1 SGHRS, CDR2 YFSETQ. CDR3 nucleotide sequence: TGCGCCAGCAGCACCGACAGGGGGTACGACTATGGCTACACCTTC. Translated, it gives CASSTDRGYDYGYTF.

This sequence joins TRBV28 and TRBJ1-5; tentative D call: TRBD1 (5 bases). V lost 5 bases to trimming and J lost 6 bases, with 14 bases between them. This CDR3 is built from 14 residues. Germline values: CDR1 MDHEN, CDR2 SYDVKM. DNA for the CDR3: TGTGCCAGCAGTCTGCAGGGTAGTACTCAGCCCCAGCATTTT. Amino acid sequence: CASSLQGSTQPQHF.

The CDR3 loop is CASSLGTGDGSNQPQHF. The CDR3, as DNA: TGTGCCAGCAGCTTAGGGACAGGGGACGGGAGCAATCAGCCCCAGCATTTT. The gene calls are TRBV11-2 and TRBJ1-5, with 9 nucleotides matching TRBD1. The junction had 5 bases not matched to a gene; V was cut back by 1 base and J by 1 base. This CDR3 has 17 amino acids. Germline-derived CDR1 and CDR2 are SGHAT and FQNNGV.

The rearrangement uses TRBV7-9 and TRBJ2-1, with a possible D match to TRBD2 (6 bases). V dropped 1 base and J dropped 4 bases, with 8 bases sitting between them. Germline CDR1 SEHNR, CDR2 FQNEAQ (reference sequence). The CDR3 sequence is 14 residues long. The CDR3 is CASSLGGDYNEQFF. In nucleotides, the CDR3 is TGTGCCAGCAGCTTAGGCGGGGATTACAATGAGCAGTTCTTC.